A single sample gave rise to the 22 T cell receptor beta chains below, sequenced in a study of blood T cell repertoires in COVID-19. The table came from immunoSEQ multiplex PCR; TCRdb's copy has only in-frame clones and leaves some out. The sample contains fewer than 250,000 clones, around 89% of which appear only once. The sequenced material came from peripheral blood. The receptors come from a human donor in a cohort sampled during active COVID-19.

The genes are TRBV5-1 and TRBJ2-1; 8 nucleotides align to TRBD2. After removal of 1 base from V and 4 bases from J, the junction contained 4 bases not matched to a gene. The CDR3 spans 15 residues. Germline-derived CDR1 and CDR2 are SGHRS and YFSETQ. The CDR3 loop reads CASSLIAGGYNEQFF. CDR3 DNA: TGCGCCAGCAGCTTGATCGCGGGAGGTTACAATGAGCAGTTCTTC.

As concerns this clone: Other DNA sequences within the sample encode an identical CDR3. V and J are TRBV15 and TRBJ2-7; D unresolved. The CDR3 has 13 residues. Between the trimmed V and J ends, which lost 0 bases and 3 bases, there was a span of 6 bases. Germline V gene lookup returns CDR1 LNHNV and CDR2 YYDKDF (reference sequence). The CDR3 sequence: CATSRDLSYEQYF. The DNA for the CDR3 is TGTGCCACCAGCAGAGATCTAAGCTACGAGCAGTACTTC.

On this clone itself: Other DNA sequences in the sample encode the same CDR3. The chain combines TRBV28 with TRBJ1-4; tentatively, D is TRBD1 (5 bases). Germline CDR1 is MDHEN and CDR2 is SYDVKM. The germline V and J ends were trimmed by 6 bases and 8 bases, with 13 bases remaining between them. The CDR3 sequence is 13 residues long. The CDR3 DNA is TGTGCCAGCAGCCTCCAGGGTGCGGAAAAACTGTTTTTT. Amino acids: CASSLQGAEKLFF.

The chain employs TRBV5-1 and TRBJ2-5; D gene ambiguous. Germline loops: CDR1 SGHRS, CDR2 YFSETQ. V lost 5 bases and J 5 bases, leaving 16 bases between the germline ends. The CDR3 has 14 amino acids. In DNA, the CDR3 is TGCGCCAGCAGAGAGGTCTCTGGGTGGGAGACCCAGTACTTC. Translated, it gives CASREVSGWETQYF.

This chain uses TRBV20-1 with TRBJ1-4; D may be TRBD1 (6 bases). V lost 3 bases and J 1 base, leaving 12 bases between the germline ends. Germline assignment: CDR1 DFQATT and CDR2 SNEGSKA (reference sequence). This CDR3 is built from 15 residues. CDR3 nucleotides: TGCAGTGCTAGTGATGACAGGCGAACTAATGAAAAACTGTTTTTT. Its protein product is CSASDDRRTNEKLFF.

The gene calls are TRBV2 and TRBJ1-5; 10 nucleotides align to TRBD1. V trimming: 6 bases; J trimming: 3 bases; junction bases outside the gene matches: 2. Germline V gene sequence: CDR1 SNHLY, CDR2 FYNNEI. The CDR3 sequence is 14 residues long. CDR3 sequence (DNA): TGTGCCAGCAGGACAGGGGGCTCCAATCAGCCCCAGCATTTT. Amino acids: CASRTGGSNQPQHF.

The chain combines TRBV30 with TRBJ2-7; no definite D call. Germline V gene lookup returns CDR1 GTSNPN and CDR2 SVGIG (reference sequence). V gave up 3 bases and J gave up 8 bases, with 26 bases separating them. The length of the CDR3 is 16 residues. The CDR3 nucleotides are TGTGCCTGGAGGGAACCCCTTTTTAATCCCCAGGTCAAGCAGTACTTC. It yields the protein CAWREPLFNPQVKQYF.

The rearrangement links TRBV6-6 to TRBJ1-1, with a tentative D call TRBD1 (6 bases). The CDR3 has 14 amino acids. Germline CDR1 MNHNY, CDR2 SVGAGI (reference sequence). Trimming stripped 6 bases from V and 4 bases from J, with 15 bases between. CDR3 DNA sequence: TGTGCCAGCAGGGGAGGGGGAGCGGGCACTGAAGCTTTCTTT. Translated, it gives CASRGGGAGTEAFF.

This clone was found once. CDR3 nucleotides: TGTGCCAGCAGTTCGACCGGGACTAGCGGCCAAGAGACCCAGTACTTC. As protein: CASSSTGTSGQETQYF. The rearrangement links TRBV7-9 to TRBJ2-5, with 11 bases that match TRBD2. Trimming at V came to 6 bases and at J to 1 base, leaving 7 bases not matched to a gene. The germline V gene encodes CDR1 SEHNR and CDR2 FQNEAQ (reference sequence). This CDR3 spans 16 amino acids. The full variable domain, in which reference TRBV7-9 and TRBJ2-5 provide the parts outside the CDR3, is DTGVSQNPRHKITKRGQNVTFRCDPISEHNRLYWYRQTLGQGPEFLTYFQNEAQLEKSRLLSDRFSAERPKGSFSTLEIQRTEQGDSAMYLCASSSTGTSGQETQYFGPGTRLLVL.

V usage is TRBV21-1 and J usage is TRBJ2-5; the table's D call TRBD2 went unverified against the DNA. TRBV21-1 is a pseudogene. This CDR3 contains 18 residues. The CDR3, as DNA: TGTGCCAGCAGCAAAAAGAGGTCGGGGAGGAGGGAAGTGGAGACCCAGTACTTC. It specifies CASSKKRSGRREVETQYF.

V is TRBV5-1 and J is TRBJ1-2, with D uncertain. From germline, CDR1 is SGHRS and CDR2 YFSETQ. Trimming shortened V by 0 bases and J by 6 bases, and 9 bases separated the two germline ends. The CDR3 consists of 13 residues. The CDR3 protein is CASSLVSGNGYTF. The CDR3 DNA reads as TGCGCCAGCAGCTTGGTTTCCGGGAATGGCTACACCTTC.

The rearrangement joins TRBV27 to TRBJ2-3; 10 bases are a match to TRBD2. CDR1 and CDR2 from the germline V gene are MNHEY and SMNVEV (reference sequence). Germline trimming cut 2 bases from V and 6 bases from J; bases unmatched to any gene: 11. CDR3 length equals 17 residues. CDR3 sequence: CASSLRNSAGGGDTQYF. For the CDR3, the DNA is TGTGCCAGCAGTTTAAGGAACTCAGCGGGAGGGGGGGATACGCAGTATTTT.

The rearrangement uses TRBV7-9 and TRBJ1-1; tentatively, D is TRBD1 (5 bases). Trimming stripped 5 bases from V and 9 bases from J, with 22 bases between. The CDR3 loop spans 15 amino acids. The germline V gene encodes CDR1 SEHNR and CDR2 FQNEAQ (reference sequence). CDR3 bases: TGTGCCAGCAGCCCAGGGATTGACCGCATCGCCCAAGCTTTCTTT. Translating gives CASSPGIDRIAQAFF. Looking up the rest from reference TRBV7-9 and TRBJ1-1 gives the full variable domain: DTGVSQNPRHKITKRGQNVTFRCDPISEHNRLYWYRQTLGQGPEFLTYFQNEAQLEKSRLLSDRFSAERPKGSFSTLEIQRTEQGDSAMYLCASSPGIDRIAQAFFGQGTRLTVV.

The chain joins TRBV5-1 to TRBJ2-1, with 8 bases fitting TRBD2. Losses at the gene ends were 1 base for V and 7 bases for J; bases not matched to a gene: 10. The CDR3 runs 16 residues. Germline V gene sequence: CDR1 SGHRS, CDR2 YFSETQ. CDR3 protein: CASSLSAGVGGNEQFF. CDR3 sequence (DNA): TGCGCCAGCAGCTTGTCAGCGGGAGTAGGTGGGAATGAGCAGTTCTTC.

The rearrangement joins TRBV11-2 to TRBJ2-1; 9 positions match TRBD2. In germline, CDR1 is SGHAT, CDR2 FQNNGV. The CDR3 contains 16 residues. J gave up 0 bases and V 4 bases, and 4 bases lay outside the gene matches. DNA for the CDR3: TGTGCCAGCAGCTCCGGCGGGGGGGCCTCCTACAATGAGCAGTTCTTC. It translates to CASSSGGGASYNEQFF.

The chain employs TRBV2 and TRBJ1-2; 10 nucleotides agree with TRBD1. V trimming: 9 bases; J trimming: 8 bases; junction bases outside the gene matches: 6. Germline loops: CDR1 SNHLY, CDR2 FYNNEI. CDR3 length equals 12 residues. This CDR3 is CASTTGGEGYTF. DNA of the CDR3: TGTGCCAGTACGACAGGGGGCGAAGGCTACACCTTC.

CDR3 loop: CASSLPTGTYTEAFF. CDR3 nucleotide sequence: TGTGCCAGCAGCTTGCCGACCGGGACATACACTGAAGCTTTCTTT. The chain carries TRBV7-8 and TRBJ1-1; TRBD1 is a possible D gene (6 bases). The CDR3 is 15 residues long. The germline V and J ends were trimmed by 3 bases and 3 bases, with 14 bases remaining between them. Germline V lookup: CDR1 SGHVS, CDR2 FQNEAQ. Full variable domain (missing parts from reference TRBV7-8 and TRBJ1-1): GAGVSQSPRYKVAKRGQDVALRCDPISGHVSLFWYQQALGQGPEFLTYFQNEAQLDKSGLPSDRFFAERPEGSVSTLKIQRTQQEDSAVYLCASSLPTGTYTEAFFGQGTRLTVV.

This chain uses TRBV6-4 with TRBJ2-1, with 9 bases fitting TRBD2. The germline CDR1 and CDR2 sequences are MRHNA and SNTAGT. With 6 bases clipped from V and 10 bases from J, the junction kept 19 bases outside the gene matches. The CDR3 contains 17 residues. The CDR3 DNA reads TGTGCCAGCAGCCCCCTAGGGGATAGCGGGAGCTTAGCGGAGCAGTTCTTC. Residues: CASSPLGDSGSLAEQFF.

The genes are TRBV24-1 and TRBJ1-1; D possibly corresponds to TRBD1 (5 bases). Germline CDR1 reads KGHDR; CDR2 reads SFDVKD. Trimming left V 3 bases short and J 7 bases short, with 11 bases between. The CDR3 extends over 13 amino acids. The CDR3 is CATSDAGGVEAFF. The CDR3 bases are TGTGCCACCAGTGATGCCGGGGGGGTTGAAGCTTTCTTT.

V and J are TRBV19 and TRBJ2-3, with 8 bases that match TRBD1. Looked up from germline, CDR1 is LNHDA and CDR2 is SQIVND (reference sequence). There are 15 residues in the CDR3. The V segment lost 9 bases and the J segment 0 bases; nucleotides outside the gene matches: 8. CDR3: CASKDRGPSTDTQYF. CDR3 in DNA: TGTGCCAGCAAAGACAGGGGACCTAGCACAGATACGCAGTATTTT.

This clone was observed once. The chain couples TRBV24-1 to TRBJ2-1; D is perhaps TRBD2 (5 bases). The CDR3 is 14 amino acids. The germline V and J ends were trimmed by 5 bases and 6 bases, with 13 bases remaining between them. The germline V gene encodes CDR1 KGHDR and CDR2 SFDVKD. The CDR3 spells CATSGRSGVNEQFF. CDR3 coding DNA: TGTGCCACCAGTGGGAGGAGCGGAGTCAATGAGCAGTTCTTC.

V usage is TRBV9 and J usage is TRBJ2-1; 11 bases align to TRBD2. V lost 4 bases and J lost 7; bases outside the gene matches: 7. Germline lookup yields CDR1 SGDLS and CDR2 YYNGEE. The CDR3 has 15 residues. This CDR3 reads CASSIGLAGENEQFF. In nucleotides, the CDR3 is TGTGCCAGCAGCATCGGACTAGCGGGTGAGAATGAGCAGTTCTTC.